The following is a T cell receptor beta chain sequence with its context. Germline CDR1 MNHEY, CDR2 SVGAGI. CDR3 length: 13 residues. Trimming took 5 bases from V and 6 from J; bases not matched to a gene: 4. The record originates from a study of blood T cell repertoires in COVID-19. Sequencing was performed with immunoSEQ multiplex PCR; in TCRdb, only in-frame clones are kept and a portion is missing. The sample holds some 190,000 clones, roughly 86% seen once. The sample taken for sequencing was peripheral blood. This clonotype was sampled from a woman between 65 and 79 years old with active or convalescent COVID-19. The genes are TRBV6-5 and TRBJ2-7; 10 nucleotides match TRBD1. DNA of the CDR3: TGTGCCAGCAGTACCCGGACAGGGGGCGAGCAGTACTTC. Its protein is CASSTRTGGEQYF.